This T cell receptor beta chain was profiled in a study of vaccination effects on CD4 cells after COVID-19. Study information: After the second dose, samples were taken at median day 72. Study results and limitations: Few convalescent patients and no early post-infection timepoints were included in the study.

The table came from immunoSEQ multiplex PCR; TCRdb's copy has only in-frame clones and leaves some out. The data show tens of thousands of clones, 74% seen once. Concerning this clone itself: No antigen is known for it.

Isolating CD4+ T cells followed about 10 days of culture. The vaccine given was either BNT162b2 or mRNA-1273, in two doses. On both days 3 and 7, half of the culture medium was replaced with IL-2 medium. Per the germline V gene, CDR1 is MNHEY and CDR2 is SVGEGT. Trimming cost V 3 bases and J 7 bases, with 15 bases left between them. CDR3 size: 14 residues. The input for sequencing was CD4+ T cells from PBMCs cultured without peptide, taken after COVID-19 vaccination. This receptor was taken from a human donor who received a COVID-19 vaccine. V usage is TRBV6-2 or TRBV6-3 and J usage is TRBJ1-2; no clear D. CDR3 sequence reads: CASSYSSGNSGYTF. For the CDR3, the DNA is TGTGCCAGCAGTTATTCCTCCGGAAATAGTGGCTACACCTTC.